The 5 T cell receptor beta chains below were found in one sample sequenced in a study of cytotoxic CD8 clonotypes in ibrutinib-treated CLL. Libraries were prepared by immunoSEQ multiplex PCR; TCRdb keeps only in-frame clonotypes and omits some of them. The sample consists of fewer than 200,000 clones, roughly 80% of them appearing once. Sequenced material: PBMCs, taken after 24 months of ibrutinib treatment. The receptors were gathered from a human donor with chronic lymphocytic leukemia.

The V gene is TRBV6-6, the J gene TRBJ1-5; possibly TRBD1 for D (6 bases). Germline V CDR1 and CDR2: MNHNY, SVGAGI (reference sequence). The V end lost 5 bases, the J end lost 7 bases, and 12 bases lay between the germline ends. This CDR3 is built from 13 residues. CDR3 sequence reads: CASSQTGTQPQHF. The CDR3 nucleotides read TGTGCCAGCAGTCAAACAGGGACACAGCCCCAGCATTTT.

CDR3 DNA: TGTGCCAGCAGCCCTCGGGCGGCCCGGGCATCTGGAAACACCATATATTTT. Its protein product is CASSPRAARASGNTIYF. The chain couples TRBV9 to TRBJ1-3; no definite D call. Germline V CDR1 and CDR2: SGDLS, YYNGEE. The CDR3 has 17 residues. The V end lost 4 bases, the J end lost 1 base, and 18 bases lay between the germline ends.

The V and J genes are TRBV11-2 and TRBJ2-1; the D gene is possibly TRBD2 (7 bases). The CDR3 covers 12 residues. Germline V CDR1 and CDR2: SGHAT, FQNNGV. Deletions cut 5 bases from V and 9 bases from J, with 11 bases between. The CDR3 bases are TGTGCCAGCAGCCGGGGGGCAGGTGAGCAGTTCTTC. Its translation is CASSRGAGEQFF.

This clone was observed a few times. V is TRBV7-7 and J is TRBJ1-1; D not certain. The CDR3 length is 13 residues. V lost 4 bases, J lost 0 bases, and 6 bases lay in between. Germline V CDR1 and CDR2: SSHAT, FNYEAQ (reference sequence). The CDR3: CASSSGVNTEAFF. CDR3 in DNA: TGTGCCAGCAGCTCCGGAGTGAACACTGAAGCTTTCTTT.

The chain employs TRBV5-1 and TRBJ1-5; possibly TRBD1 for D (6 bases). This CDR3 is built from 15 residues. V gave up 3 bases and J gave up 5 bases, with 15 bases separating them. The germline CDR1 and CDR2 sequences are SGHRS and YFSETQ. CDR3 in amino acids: CASSSGTFGDQPQHF. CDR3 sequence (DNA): TGCGCCAGCAGCTCCGGGACATTCGGAGATCAGCCCCAGCATTTT. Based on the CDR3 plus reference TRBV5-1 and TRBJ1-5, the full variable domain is KAGVTQTPRYLIKTRGQQVTLSCSPISGHRSVSWYQQTPGQGLQFLFEYFSETQRNKGNFPGRFSGRQFSNSRSEMNVSTLELGDSALYLCASSSGTFGDQPQHFGDGTRLSIL.